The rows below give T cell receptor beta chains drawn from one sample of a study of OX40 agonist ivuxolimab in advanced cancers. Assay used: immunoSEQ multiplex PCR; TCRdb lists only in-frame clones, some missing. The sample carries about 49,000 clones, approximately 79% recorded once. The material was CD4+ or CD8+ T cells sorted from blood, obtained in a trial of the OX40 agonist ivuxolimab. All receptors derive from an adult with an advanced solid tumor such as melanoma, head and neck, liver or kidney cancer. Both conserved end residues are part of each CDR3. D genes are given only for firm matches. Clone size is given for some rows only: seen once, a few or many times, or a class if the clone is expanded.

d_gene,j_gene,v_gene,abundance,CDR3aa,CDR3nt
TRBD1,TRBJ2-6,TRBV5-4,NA,CASSSRQTGGSGANVLTF,TGTGCCAGCAGCTCCCGCCAAACAGGGGGTTCTGGGGCCAACGTCCTGACTTTC
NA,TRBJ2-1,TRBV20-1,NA,CSADGFNEQFF,TGCAGTGCGGATGGATTCAATGAGCAGTTCTTC
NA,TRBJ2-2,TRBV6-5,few,CASSYALTAGELFF,TGTGCCAGCAGTTACGCCCTCACAGCCGGGGAGCTGTTTTTT
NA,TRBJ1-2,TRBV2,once,CASSEALSWRDGYTF,TGTGCCAGCAGTGAAGCCCTGTCCTGGCGCGATGGCTACACCTTC
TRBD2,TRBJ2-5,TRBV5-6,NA,CASSSYYQRGQETQYF,TGTGCCAGCAGCTCATACTACCAGCGGGGGCAAGAGACCCAGTACTTC
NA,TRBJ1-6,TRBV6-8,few,CASSYEDSKAPLHF,TGTGCCAGCAGTTACGAGGACTCTAAGGCACCCCTCCACTTT
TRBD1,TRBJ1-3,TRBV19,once,CASSTLQGPGNTIYF,TGTGCCAGTAGTACCCTACAGGGGCCTGGAAACACCATATATTTT
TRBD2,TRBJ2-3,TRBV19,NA,CASTELAGLDTQYF,TGTGCCAGTACTGAACTAGCGGGATTGGATACGCAGTATTTT
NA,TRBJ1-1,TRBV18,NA,CASSPPLQLSEAFF,TGTGCCAGCTCACCTCCCTTGCAGCTAAGCGAAGCTTTCTTT
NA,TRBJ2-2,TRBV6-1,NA,CASSSSRGNTGELFF,TGTGCCAGCAGTAGTTCTAGGGGGAACACCGGGGAGCTGTTTTTT
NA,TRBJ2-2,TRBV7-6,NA,CASSSRTPANTGELFF,TGTGCCAGCAGCTCCCGGACACCGGCGAACACCGGGGAGCTGTTTTTT
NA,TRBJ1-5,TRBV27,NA,CASSLSTYNQPQHF,TGTGCCAGCAGTTTAAGTACCTACAATCAGCCCCAGCATTTT
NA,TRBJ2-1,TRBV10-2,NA,CASSDRGVSEQFF,TGCGCCAGCAGTGACCGCGGGGTTTCTGAGCAGTTCTTC
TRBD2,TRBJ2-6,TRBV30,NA,CAWTQGRGISGANVLTF,TGTGCCTGGACCCAAGGGCGGGGGATTTCTGGGGCCAACGTCCTGACTTTC
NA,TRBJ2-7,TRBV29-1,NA,CSVYPAQGNLHEQYF,TGCAGCGTATACCCGGCGCAGGGGAATCTCCACGAGCAGTACTTC
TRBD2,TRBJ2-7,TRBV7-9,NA,CASSPGLAGGPYEQYF,TGTGCCAGCAGCCCGGGACTAGCGGGAGGGCCCTACGAGCAGTACTTC
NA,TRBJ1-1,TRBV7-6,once,CASSLTGFEAFF,TGTGCCAGCAGCTTAACAGGCTTTGAAGCTTTCTTT
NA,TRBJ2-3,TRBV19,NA,CASSPLTGRDTDTQYF,TGTGCCAGTAGTCCACTGACAGGCAGGGACACAGATACGCAGTATTTT
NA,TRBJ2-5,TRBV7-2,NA,CAINVKGGETQYF,TGTGCCATCAACGTAAAGGGCGGGGAGACCCAGTACTTC
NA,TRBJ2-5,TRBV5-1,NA,CASSRDSAFVETQYF,TGCGCCAGCAGCCGGGACTCCGCCTTTGTCGAGACCCAGTACTTC
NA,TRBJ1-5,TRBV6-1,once,CASRQGFNQPQHF,TGTGCCAGCAGGCAGGGATTCAATCAGCCCCAGCATTTT
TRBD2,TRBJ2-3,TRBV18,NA,CASSPRGAGAPDTQYF,TGTGCCAGCTCACCACGGGGAGCGGGAGCACCAGATACGCAGTATTTT
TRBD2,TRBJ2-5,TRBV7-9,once,CASSGLDSSKQYF,TGTGCCAGCAGCGGACTAGACAGCTCGAAACAGTACTTC
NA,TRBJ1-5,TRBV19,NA,CASSIVAGLNQPQHF,TGTGCCAGTAGTATAGTCGCGGGCCTCAATCAGCCCCAGCATTTT